The 23 T cell receptor beta chains below come from one sample, sequenced in a study of T cells after yellow fever vaccination. TCRdb analysed the 5' RACE reads with MiXCR anew, one entry per CDR3 protein. Altogether more than 300,000 distinct CDR3 sequences are present, around 7% being singletons, with the ten largest covering over 15%. Sequencing was performed on PBMCs, taken approximately 40 days after the first yellow fever vaccination. These TCRs come from a man aged 18 to 30 who received the YFV17D yellow fever vaccine.

The chain employs TRBV27 and TRBJ2-1, with 7 bases matching TRBD1. Trimming at V came to 6 bases and at J to 7 bases, leaving 12 bases not matched to a gene. The CDR3 has 15 residues. Germline CDR1 reads MNHEY; CDR2 reads SMNVEV (reference sequence). The chain's CDR3 is CASRRQGLQWNEQFF. The CDR3 DNA is TGTGCCAGCAGGCGACAGGGTCTGCAGTGGAATGAGCAGTTCTTC.

This clonotype was seen at least ten times. The V call is TRBV4-1, the J call TRBJ2-7; TRBD1 or TRBD2 may be the D gene (5 bases each). The CDR3 contains 16 residues. The germline V gene has CDR1 MGHRA and CDR2 YSYEKL. V gave up 3 bases and J gave up 0 bases, with 15 bases separating them. The CDR3 DNA sequence: TGCGCCAGCAGCCAGGAAGGGACGGTGAGCTCCTACGAGCAGTACTTC. This sequence encodes CASSQEGTVSSYEQYF.

This clonotype was recorded at least ten times. The rearrangement links TRBV6-1 to TRBJ2-1, with 9 bases matching TRBD1. Germline V gene sequence: CDR1 MNHNS, CDR2 SASEGT. Losses at the gene ends were 6 bases for V and 3 bases for J; bases not matched to a gene: 6. The length of the CDR3 is 15 residues. CDR3 nucleotides: TGTGCCAGCAGCTCCTGGGGACAGGGCTACAATGAGCAGTTCTTC. Translated: CASSSWGQGYNEQFF.

This clonotype was seen a few times. The rearrangement joins TRBV19 to TRBJ2-5, with D perhaps TRBD1 (5 bases). The V gene's germline CDR1 is LNHDA and CDR2 SQIVND (reference sequence). The CDR3 totals 13 residues. Trimming removed 6 bases at V and 4 bases at J, with 12 bases between. CDR3 sequence: CASSDLRGETQYF. The CDR3 nucleotides read TGTGCCAGTAGCGACCTTAGGGGAGAGACCCAGTACTTC.

The sample holds many counts of this clonotype. The rearrangement uses TRBV7-9 and TRBJ2-7, with 8 bases matching TRBD1. There are 12 residues in the CDR3. The germline V gene has CDR1 SEHNR and CDR2 FQNEAQ (reference sequence). J was trimmed by 6 bases and V by 4 bases; bases with no gene match: 2. This CDR3 is CASSWTGSEQYF. The CDR3 bases are TGTGCCAGCAGCTGGACAGGGTCCGAGCAGTACTTC.

This clonotype was seen many times. The chain combines TRBV7-2 with TRBJ1-6, with TRBD1 as a possible D gene (6 bases). This CDR3 comprises 16 residues. Trimming shortened V by 5 bases and J by 9 bases, and 20 bases separated the two germline ends. Germline lookup yields CDR1 SGHTA and CDR2 FQGNSA. The CDR3 DNA reads TGTGCCAGCAGCCCGTCCATGCGGGGGGCTGGTTCACCCCTCCACTTT. Translated, it gives CASSPSMRGAGSPLHF.

This chain links TRBV11-2 with TRBJ1-5; 8 positions match TRBD1. The CDR3 is 15 amino acids. CDR1 is SGHAT, CDR2 FQNNGV, per germline. With 4 bases clipped from V and 5 bases from J, the junction kept 7 bases outside the gene matches. The CDR3 protein is CASSSGTGPDQPQHF. The CDR3, as DNA: TGTGCCAGCAGCTCTGGGACAGGTCCCGATCAGCCCCAGCATTTT.

The chain couples TRBV6-7 to TRBJ2-1, with no clear D. TRBV6-7 is given ORF status, its function remaining uncertain. The CDR3 contains 15 residues. Trimming pared 2 bases from V and 1 base from J, leaving 9 bases between. The CDR3 DNA reads as TGTGCCAGCAGTTACCCCCTAGAGTCCTACAATGAGCAGTTCTTC. It is translated as CASSYPLESYNEQFF.

Of note for this clonotype: A much larger clone lies one base from this, so it may be a read error. The chain links TRBV27 to TRBJ1-1; 8 nucleotides line up with TRBD1. Germline-derived CDR1 and CDR2 are MNHEY and SMNVEV (reference sequence). The V segment lost 7 bases and the J segment 2 bases; nucleotides outside the gene matches: 6. CDR3 length: 14 residues. This CDR3 is CASNIGQGNTEAFF. CDR3 DNA: TGTGCCAGCAATATAGGACAGGGTAACACTGAAGCTTTCTTT.

The chain links TRBV20-1 to TRBJ2-1, with a tentative D call TRBD2 (6 bases). The CDR3 consists of 14 residues. In germline, CDR1 is DFQATT, CDR2 SNEGSKA (reference sequence). The CDR3 loop reads CSTTAGSSYNEQFF. CDR3 coding DNA: TGCAGCACAACGGCGGGGAGCTCCTACAATGAGCAGTTCTTC.

This clonotype was found many times. J is TRBJ2-3 and V is TRBV27, with D tentatively TRBD1 (5 bases). The CDR3 sequence is 13 residues long. Deletions cut 5 bases from V and 10 bases from J, with 16 bases between. Germline V gives CDR1 MNHEY, CDR2 SMNVEV (reference sequence). CDR3 protein: CASSLGLGLSQYF. The CDR3 bases are TGTGCCAGCAGTCTGGGGCTGGGGCTTTCGCAGTATTTT.

This rearrangement joins TRBV13 to TRBJ2-7; the D gene could be TRBD1 or TRBD2 (5 bases each). This CDR3 is 13 amino acids long. V gave up 0 bases and J gave up 5 bases, with 8 bases separating them. CDR1 is PRHDT and CDR2 is FYEKMQ in the germline V gene (reference sequence). The CDR3, as DNA: TGTGCCAGCAGCTTAGGGGGGACGAACGAGCAGTACTTC. Amino acid sequence: CASSLGGTNEQYF. The full variable domain, its missing parts supplied by reference TRBV13 and TRBJ2-7, is AAGVIQSPRHLIKEKRETATLKCYPIPRHDTVYWYQQGPGQDPQFLISFYEKMQSDKGSIPDRFSAQQFSDYHSELNMSSLELGDSALYFCASSLGGTNEQYFGPGTRLTVT.

This clonotype was counted between two and nine times. The rearrangement joins TRBV7-9 to TRBJ2-5; D unresolved. The germline V gene has CDR1 SEHNR and CDR2 FQNEAQ (reference sequence). Trimming took 1 base from V and 0 from J, leaving 6 bases between them. The length of the CDR3 is 14 residues. Here the CDR3 reads CASSLEENQETQYF. CDR3 DNA: TGTGCCAGCAGCTTAGAGGAGAACCAAGAGACCCAGTACTTC.

V and J are TRBV7-9 and TRBJ1-1; D remains unclear. V lost 6 bases and J lost 1, with 21 bases in between. CDR1 SEHNR and CDR2 FQNEAQ come from the germline V gene (reference sequence). The CDR3 consists of 17 residues. Here the CDR3 DNA reads TGTGCCAGCAGTTCCAGCGTAGTCAGAGGAAGGAACACTGAAGCTTTCTTT. This sequence encodes CASSSSVVRGRNTEAFF. The entire variable domain, with the rest obtained from reference TRBV7-9 and TRBJ1-1, is as follows: DTGVSQNPRHKITKRGQNVTFRCDPISEHNRLYWYRQTLGQGPEFLTYFQNEAQLEKSRLLSDRFSAERPKGSFSTLEIQRTEQGDSAMYLCASSSSVVRGRNTEAFFGQGTRLTVV.

V and J are TRBV7-6 and TRBJ2-5, with 7 nucleotides matching TRBD2. The CDR3 has 15 amino acids. V was pared by 6 bases and J by 7 bases, with 14 bases of the junction left unmatched. CDR1 is SGHVS, CDR2 FNYEAQ, per germline. CDR3 bases: TGTGCCAGCAGTACAGAGACTAGCTTGGGGGGGACCCAGTACTTC. The encoded protein is CASSTETSLGGTQYF.

The rearrangement joins TRBV5-1 to TRBJ2-7; D unclear. V lost 2 bases to trimming and J lost 3 bases, with 18 bases between them. The CDR3 sequence is 16 residues long. CDR1 and CDR2 from the germline V gene are SGHRS and YFSETQ. This CDR3 is CASSLGLKPADYEQYF. The CDR3 nucleotides read TGCGCCAGCAGCTTAGGTTTGAAGCCGGCTGACTACGAGCAGTACTTC. The complete variable domain, with remaining parts taken from reference TRBV5-1 and TRBJ2-7, reads KAGVTQTPRYLIKTRGQQVTLSCSPISGHRSVSWYQQTPGQGLQFLFEYFSETQRNKGNFPGRFSGRQFSNSRSEMNVSTLELGDSALYLCASSLGLKPADYEQYFGPGTRLTVT.

The table lists this clonotype with many counts. The chain has TRBV30 and TRBJ2-1; D not certain. The CDR3 covers 11 residues. Germline V gives CDR1 GTSNPN, CDR2 SVGIG (reference sequence). Trimming removed 2 bases from V and 8 bases from J, with 7 bases in between. For the CDR3, the DNA is TGTGCCTGGAGTTACGTGGATGAGCAGTTCTTC. Residues: CAWSYVDEQFF.

The V gene is TRBV7-9, the J gene TRBJ1-3; D gene ambiguous. Germline-derived CDR1 and CDR2 are SEHNR and FQNEAQ (reference sequence). This CDR3 contains 15 residues. V dropped 5 bases and J dropped 0 bases, with 11 bases sitting between them. The CDR3 DNA reads as TGTGCCAGCAGCCCCTCGGGGATCTCTGGAAACACCATATATTTT. Its translation is CASSPSGISGNTIYF.

This clonotype appeared a few times. V gene TRBV7-2 combines with J gene TRBJ2-2; D not certain. The CDR3 totals 17 residues. Germline-derived CDR1 and CDR2 are SGHTA and FQGNSA. Trimming left V 3 bases short and J 1 base short, with 15 bases between. This CDR3 reads CASSLKDTGLNTGELFF. The CDR3 nucleotides are TGTGCCAGCAGCTTGAAGGATACGGGCTTGAACACCGGGGAGCTGTTTTTT.

The V gene is TRBV5-1, the J gene TRBJ2-3, with a tentative D call TRBD2 (6 bases). The CDR3 has 20 residues. V lost 0 bases and J 0 bases, leaving 23 bases between the germline ends. Germline-derived CDR1 and CDR2 are SGHRS and YFSETQ. The CDR3 nucleotides read TGCGCCAGCAGCTTGGCCAATTTGGGACTCGGTGGGGGGAGCACAGATACGCAGTATTTT. This encodes CASSLANLGLGGGSTDTQYF.

This clonotype was found a few times. This chain connects TRBV20-1 to TRBJ2-7, with 12 nucleotides matching TRBD2. Germline CDR1 is DFQATT and CDR2 is SNEGSKA (reference sequence). Unmatched junction bases numbered 3, after V lost 6 bases and J lost 0 bases. CDR3 length: 14 amino acids. For the CDR3, the DNA is TGCAGTGCCTGGACTAGCGGGATCTCCTACGAGCAGTACGTC. Amino acid sequence: CSAWTSGISYEQYV.

This clonotype was seen ten or more times. The chain carries TRBV11-2 and TRBJ2-3; 15 nucleotides align to TRBD2. Trimming at V came to 4 bases and at J to 1 base, leaving 6 bases not matched to a gene. The CDR3 spans 18 residues. Germline CDR1 SGHAT, CDR2 FQNNGV. The CDR3: CASSSWTSGGGGTDTQYF. The CDR3 DNA sequence: TGTGCCAGCAGCTCCTGGACTAGCGGGGGGGGAGGCACAGATACGCAGTATTTT.

The chain is built from TRBV7-3 and TRBJ2-1; D perhaps matches TRBD1 (6 bases). Trimming took 5 bases from V and 5 from J, leaving 10 bases between them. Germline V gene lookup returns CDR1 SGHTA and CDR2 FQGTGA. This CDR3 has 13 residues. CDR3 sequence reads: CASSLGANNEQFF. In DNA, the CDR3 is TGTGCCAGCAGCCTGGGGGCAAACAATGAGCAGTTCTTC.